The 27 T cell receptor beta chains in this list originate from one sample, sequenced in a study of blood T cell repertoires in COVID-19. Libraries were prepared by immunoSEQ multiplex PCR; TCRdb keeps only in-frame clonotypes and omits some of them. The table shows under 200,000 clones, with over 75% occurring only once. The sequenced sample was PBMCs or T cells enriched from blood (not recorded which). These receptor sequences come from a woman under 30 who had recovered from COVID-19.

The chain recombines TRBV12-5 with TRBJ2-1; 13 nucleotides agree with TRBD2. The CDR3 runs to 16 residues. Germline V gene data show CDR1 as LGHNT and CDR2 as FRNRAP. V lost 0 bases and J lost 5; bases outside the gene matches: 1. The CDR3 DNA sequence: TGTGCTAGTGGTTTGGTAGGACTAGCGGGAGACAATGAGCAGTTCTTC. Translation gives CASGLVGLAGDNEQFF.

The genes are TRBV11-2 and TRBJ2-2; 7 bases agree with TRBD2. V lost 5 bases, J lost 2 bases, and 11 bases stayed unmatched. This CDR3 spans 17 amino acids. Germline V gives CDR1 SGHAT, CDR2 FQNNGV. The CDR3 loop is CASSPRGGADNTGELFF. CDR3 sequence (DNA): TGTGCCAGCAGCCCGAGGGGAGGGGCGGATAACACCGGGGAGCTGTTTTTT.

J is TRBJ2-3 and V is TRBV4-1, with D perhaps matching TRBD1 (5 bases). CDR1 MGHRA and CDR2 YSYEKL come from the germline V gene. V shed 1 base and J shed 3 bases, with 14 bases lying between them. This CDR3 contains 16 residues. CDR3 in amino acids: CASSQALQGPTDTQYF. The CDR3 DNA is TGCGCCAGCAGCCAAGCACTGCAGGGCCCTACAGATACGCAGTATTTT.

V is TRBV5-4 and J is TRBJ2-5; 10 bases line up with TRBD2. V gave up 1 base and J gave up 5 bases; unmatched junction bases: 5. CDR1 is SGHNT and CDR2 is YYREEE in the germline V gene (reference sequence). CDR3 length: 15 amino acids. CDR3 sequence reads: CASSLTSGIGETQYF. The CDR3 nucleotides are TGTGCCAGCAGCTTGACTAGCGGGATAGGCGAGACCCAGTACTTC.

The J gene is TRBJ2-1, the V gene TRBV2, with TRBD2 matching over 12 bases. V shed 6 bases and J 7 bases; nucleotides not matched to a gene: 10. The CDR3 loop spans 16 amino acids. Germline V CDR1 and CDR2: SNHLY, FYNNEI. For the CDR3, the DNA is TGTGCCAGCAGAGCGGATCTAGCGGGAGGGCCGAATGAGCAGTTCTTC. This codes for CASRADLAGGPNEQFF.

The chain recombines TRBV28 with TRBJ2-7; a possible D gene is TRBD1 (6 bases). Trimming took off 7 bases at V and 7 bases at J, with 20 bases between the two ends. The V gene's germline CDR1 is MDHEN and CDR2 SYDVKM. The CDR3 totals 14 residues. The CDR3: CASTLGRGLREQYF. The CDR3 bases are TGTGCCAGCACCCTCGGCAGGGGTTTACGTGAGCAGTACTTC.

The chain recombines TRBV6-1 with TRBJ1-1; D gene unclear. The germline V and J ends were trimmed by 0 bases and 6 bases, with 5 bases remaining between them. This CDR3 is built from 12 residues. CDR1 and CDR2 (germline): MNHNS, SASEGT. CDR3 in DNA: TGTGCCAGCAGTGAAGCCGCGGCTGAAGCTTTCTTT. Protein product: CASSEAAAEAFF.

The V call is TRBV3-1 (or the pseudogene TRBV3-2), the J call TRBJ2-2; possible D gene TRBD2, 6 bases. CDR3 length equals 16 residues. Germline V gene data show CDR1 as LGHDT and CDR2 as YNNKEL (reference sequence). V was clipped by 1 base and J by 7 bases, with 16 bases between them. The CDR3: CASSQVGAGWSGELFF. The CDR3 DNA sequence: TGTGCCAGCAGCCAAGTCGGTGCGGGATGGAGCGGGGAGCTGTTTTTT.

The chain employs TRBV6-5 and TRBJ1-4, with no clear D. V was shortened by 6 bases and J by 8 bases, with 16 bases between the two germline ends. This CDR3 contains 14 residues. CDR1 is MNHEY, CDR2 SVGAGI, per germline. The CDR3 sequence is CASSFSRRDEKLFF. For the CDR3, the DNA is TGTGCCAGCAGCTTCAGTAGGAGAGACGAAAAACTGTTTTTT.

CDR3 residues: CASSQRGGAGELFF. Here the CDR3 DNA reads TGTGCCAGCAGCCAGAGAGGGGGCGCCGGGGAGCTGTTTTTT. The rearrangement joins TRBV3-1 (or the pseudogene TRBV3-2) to TRBJ2-2; 7 bases map to TRBD1. The CDR3 runs to 14 residues. V dropped 3 bases and J dropped 6; count of bases not matched to a gene: 4. The V gene's germline CDR1 is LGHDT and CDR2 YNNKEL (reference sequence).

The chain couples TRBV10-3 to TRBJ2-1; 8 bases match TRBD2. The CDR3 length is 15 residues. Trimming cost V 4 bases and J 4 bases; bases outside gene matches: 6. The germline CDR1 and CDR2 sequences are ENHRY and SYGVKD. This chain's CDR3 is CAISGSSSGYNEQFF. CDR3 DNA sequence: TGTGCCATCAGTGGGTCGTCTAGCGGGTACAATGAGCAGTTCTTC.

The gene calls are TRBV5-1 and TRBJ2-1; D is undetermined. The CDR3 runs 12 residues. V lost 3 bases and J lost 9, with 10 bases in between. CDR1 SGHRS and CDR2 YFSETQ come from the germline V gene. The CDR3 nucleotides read TGCGCCAGCAGCTCGGGTAGCTTTGAGCAGTTCTTC. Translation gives CASSSGSFEQFF.

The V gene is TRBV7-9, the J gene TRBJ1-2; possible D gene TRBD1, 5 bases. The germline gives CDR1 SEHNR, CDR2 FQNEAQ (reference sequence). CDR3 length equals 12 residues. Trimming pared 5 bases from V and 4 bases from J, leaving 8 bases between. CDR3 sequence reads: CASSADSYGYTF. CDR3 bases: TGTGCCAGCAGCGCCGACAGCTATGGCTACACCTTC.

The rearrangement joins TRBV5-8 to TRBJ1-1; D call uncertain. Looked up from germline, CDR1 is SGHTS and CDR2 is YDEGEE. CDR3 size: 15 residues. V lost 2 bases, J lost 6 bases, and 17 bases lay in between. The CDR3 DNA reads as TGTGCCAGCAGCTTCTTAGGGCAAGGGAGCCCTGAAGCTTTCTTT. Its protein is CASSFLGQGSPEAFF.

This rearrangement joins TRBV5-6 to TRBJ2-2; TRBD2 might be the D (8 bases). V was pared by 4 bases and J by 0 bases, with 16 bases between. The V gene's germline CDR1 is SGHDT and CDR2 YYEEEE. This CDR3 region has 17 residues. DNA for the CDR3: TGTGCCAGCAGCGTTTACAGGGGACTAGCGAACACCGGGGAGCTGTTTTTT. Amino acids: CASSVYRGLANTGELFF. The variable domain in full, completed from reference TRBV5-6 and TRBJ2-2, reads DAGVTQSPTHLIKTRGQQVTLRCSPKSGHDTVSWYQQALGQGPQFIFQYYEEEERQRGNFPDRFSGHQFPNYSSELNVNALLLGDSALYLCASSVYRGLANTGELFFGEGSRLTVL.

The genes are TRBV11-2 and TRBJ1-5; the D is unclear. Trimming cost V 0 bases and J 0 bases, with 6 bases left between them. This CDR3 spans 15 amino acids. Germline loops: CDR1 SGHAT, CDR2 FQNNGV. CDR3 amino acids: CASSLDSLSNQPQHF. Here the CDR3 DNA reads TGTGCCAGCAGCTTAGACAGTCTTAGCAATCAGCCCCAGCATTTT.

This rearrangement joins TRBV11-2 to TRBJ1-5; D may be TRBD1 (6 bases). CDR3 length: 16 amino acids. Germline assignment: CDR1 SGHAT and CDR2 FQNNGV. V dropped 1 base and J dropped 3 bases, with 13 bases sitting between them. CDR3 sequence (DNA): TGTGCCAGCAGCTTAGTAACAGGGTTTCTCAATCAGCCCCAGCATTTT. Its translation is CASSLVTGFLNQPQHF.

The CDR3 coding sequence is TGTGCCAGCAGCTCAGGACTCTCGAACACCGGGGAGCTGTTTTTT. It translates to CASSSGLSNTGELFF. The chain is built from TRBV7-3 and TRBJ2-2; weak D call: TRBD2 (5 bases). V dropped 4 bases and J dropped 0 bases, with 9 bases sitting between them. This CDR3 region has 15 residues. Germline values: CDR1 SGHTA, CDR2 FQGTGA.

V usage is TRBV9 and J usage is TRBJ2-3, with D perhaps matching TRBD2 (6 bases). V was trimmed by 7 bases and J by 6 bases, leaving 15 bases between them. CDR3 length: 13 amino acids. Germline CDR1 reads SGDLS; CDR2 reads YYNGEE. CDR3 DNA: TGTGCCAGCGGGGGGTCTGCGGAGGATACGCAGTATTTT. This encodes CASGGSAEDTQYF. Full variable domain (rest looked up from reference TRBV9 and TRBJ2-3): DSGVTQTPKHLITATGQRVTLRCSPRSGDLSVYWYQQSLDQGLQFLIQYYNGEERAKGNILERFSAQQFPDLHSELNLSSLELGDSALYFCASGGSAEDTQYFGPGTRLTVL.

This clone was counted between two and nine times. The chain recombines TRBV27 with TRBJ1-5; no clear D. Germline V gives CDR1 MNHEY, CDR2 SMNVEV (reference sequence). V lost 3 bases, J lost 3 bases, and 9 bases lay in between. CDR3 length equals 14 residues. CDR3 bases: TGTGCCAGCAGTTTGGGAGGTACCAATCAGCCCCAGCATTTT. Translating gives CASSLGGTNQPQHF.

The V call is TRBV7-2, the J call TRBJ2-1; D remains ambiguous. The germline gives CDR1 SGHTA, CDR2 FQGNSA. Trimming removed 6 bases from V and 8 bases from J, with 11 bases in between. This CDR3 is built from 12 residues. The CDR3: CASSPYRDEQFF. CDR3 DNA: TGTGCCAGCAGTCCTTATCGCGATGAGCAGTTCTTC. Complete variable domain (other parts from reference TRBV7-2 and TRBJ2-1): GAGVSQSPSNKVTEKGKDVELRCDPISGHTALYWYRQSLGQGLEFLIYFQGNSAPDKSGLPSDRFSAERTGGSVSTLTIQRTQQEDSAVYLCASSPYRDEQFFGPGTRLTVL.

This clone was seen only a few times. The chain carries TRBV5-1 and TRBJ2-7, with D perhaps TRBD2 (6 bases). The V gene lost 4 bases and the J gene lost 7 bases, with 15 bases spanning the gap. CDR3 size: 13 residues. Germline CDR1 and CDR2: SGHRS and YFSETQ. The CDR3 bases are TGCGCCAGCAGCCCTTGGAGGGGTGTGGAGCAGTACTTC. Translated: CASSPWRGVEQYF.

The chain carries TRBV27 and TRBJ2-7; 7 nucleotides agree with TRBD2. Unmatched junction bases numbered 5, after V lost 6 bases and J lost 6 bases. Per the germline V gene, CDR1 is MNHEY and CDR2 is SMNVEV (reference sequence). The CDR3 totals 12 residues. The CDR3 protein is CASSLGGSEQYF. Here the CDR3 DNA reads TGTGCCAGCAGCTTGGGAGGGTCCGAGCAGTACTTC.

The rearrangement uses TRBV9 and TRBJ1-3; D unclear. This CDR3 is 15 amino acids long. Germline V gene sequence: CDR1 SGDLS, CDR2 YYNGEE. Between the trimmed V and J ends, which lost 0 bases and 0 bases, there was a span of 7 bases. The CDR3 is CASSVGASSGNTIYF. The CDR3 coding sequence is TGTGCCAGCAGCGTAGGGGCGTCCTCTGGAAACACCATATATTTT. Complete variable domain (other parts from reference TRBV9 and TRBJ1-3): DSGVTQTPKHLITATGQRVTLRCSPRSGDLSVYWYQQSLDQGLQFLIQYYNGEERAKGNILERFSAQQFPDLHSELNLSSLELGDSALYFCASSVGASSGNTIYFGEGSWLTVV.

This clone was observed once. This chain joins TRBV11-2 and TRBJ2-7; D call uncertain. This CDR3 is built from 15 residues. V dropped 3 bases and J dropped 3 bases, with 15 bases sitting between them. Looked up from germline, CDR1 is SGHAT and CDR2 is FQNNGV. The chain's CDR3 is CASSLRSLSHYEQYF. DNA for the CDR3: TGTGCCAGCAGCTTGAGGAGCCTATCCCACTACGAGCAGTACTTC.

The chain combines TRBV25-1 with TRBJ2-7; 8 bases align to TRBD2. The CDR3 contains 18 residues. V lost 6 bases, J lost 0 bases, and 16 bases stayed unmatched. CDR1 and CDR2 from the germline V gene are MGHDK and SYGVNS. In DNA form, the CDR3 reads TGTGCCAGCAGCCTTGATGGGGGCGGGAGGCCCGGCTCCTACGAGCAGTACTTC. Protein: CASSLDGGGRPGSYEQYF.

The CDR3 DNA sequence: TGTGCCAGCAGCCCGGGAGCCCTGCAGGCCCAAAATGAGCAGTTCTTC. Amino acids: CASSPGALQAQNEQFF. The chain links TRBV3-1 (or the pseudogene TRBV3-2) to TRBJ2-1; TRBD2 might be the D (6 bases). CDR3 length: 16 residues. V lost 4 bases to trimming and J lost 7 bases, with 20 bases between them. Germline V gene sequence: CDR1 LGHDT, CDR2 YNNKEL (reference sequence).